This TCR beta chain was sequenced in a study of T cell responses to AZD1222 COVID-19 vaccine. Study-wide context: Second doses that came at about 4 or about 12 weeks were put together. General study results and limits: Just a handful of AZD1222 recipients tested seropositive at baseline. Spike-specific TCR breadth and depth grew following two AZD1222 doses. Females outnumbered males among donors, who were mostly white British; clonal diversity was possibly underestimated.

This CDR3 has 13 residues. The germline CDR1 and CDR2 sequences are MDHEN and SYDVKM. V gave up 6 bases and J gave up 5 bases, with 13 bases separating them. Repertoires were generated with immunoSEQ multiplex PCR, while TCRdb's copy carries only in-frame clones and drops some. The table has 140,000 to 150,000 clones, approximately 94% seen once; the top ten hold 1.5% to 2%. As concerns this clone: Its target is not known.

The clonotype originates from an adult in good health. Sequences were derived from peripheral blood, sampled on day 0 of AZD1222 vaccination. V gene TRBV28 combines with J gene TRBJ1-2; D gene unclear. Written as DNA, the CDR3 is TGTGCCAGCAGCTCGCACTCCGGGTATGGCTACACCTTC. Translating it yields CASSSHSGYGYTF.